The rows below give T cell receptor beta chains drawn from one sample of a study of CD8 T cells in ankylosing spondylitis. Via MiXCR, TCRdb re-called the 5' RACE reads, giving one row per CDR3 protein. The sample lists 200,000 to 250,000 distinct CDR3 sequences, around 24% seen once, with around 6.3% in the top ten. Sequencing was carried out using blood, either unsorted or a sorted T cell fraction (not recorded which). The receptors here all came from a male donor with ankylosing spondylitis or in good health (not recorded which). Each CDR3 is given with its conserved first and last residue. Fields, in order: CDR3 protein, CDR3 DNA, clone size, D gene, V gene, J gene. A D gene is named only where the DNA matches it firmly. Expanded clones are given a class, and other clones once, few, many or no size at all.

CDR3: CASSAGGTKTYEQYF; DNA: TGTGCCAGCAGCGCGGGCGGGACTAAGACCTACGAGCAGTACTTC; size: many; D: TRBD2; V: TRBV9; J: TRBJ2-7
CDR3: CASSLGTSDLTDTQYF; DNA: TGTGCCAGCAGCCTCGGGACTTCTGACCTCACAGATACGCAGTATTTT; size: -; D: -; V: TRBV4-2; J: TRBJ2-3
CDR3: CASSQEPGLAHNEQFF; DNA: TGTGCCAGCAGCCAAGAACCGGGACTAGCACACAATGAGCAGTTCTTC; size: many; D: TRBD2; V: TRBV4-2; J: TRBJ2-1
CDR3: CASSSGGEINYGYTF; DNA: TGTGCCAGCAGTAGCGGGGGGGAGATTAACTATGGCTACACCTTC; size: -; D: -; V: TRBV6-1; J: TRBJ1-2
CDR3: CASSTESKTQYF; DNA: TGTGCCAGCTCCACCGAGTCCAAGACCCAGTACTTC; size: -; D: -; V: TRBV12-3/TRBV12-4; J: TRBJ2-5
CDR3: CASSLIRTDDEAFF; DNA: TGTGCCAGCAGTTTAATTAGGACAGACGATGAAGCTTTCTTT; size: many; D: -; V: TRBV28; J: TRBJ1-1
CDR3: CASSLASGTAYEQYF; DNA: TGTGCCAGCAGCTTGGCTTCCGGGACGGCCTACGAGCAGTACTTC; size: many; D: -; V: TRBV11-2; J: TRBJ2-7
CDR3: CSARDPLSSYEQFF; DNA: TGCAGTGCTAGAGATCCGCTGAGCTCCTACGAGCAGTTCTTC; size: once; D: -; V: TRBV20-1; J: TRBJ2-1
CDR3: CSATLAGGRDTQYF; DNA: TGCAGTGCTACGCTAGCGGGAGGCAGAGATACGCAGTATTTT; size: -; D: TRBD2; V: TRBV20-1; J: TRBJ2-3
CDR3: CASRTGAYEQYF; DNA: TGTGCCAGCAGGACTGGAGCCTACGAGCAGTACTTC; size: -; D: -; V: TRBV12-3/TRBV12-4; J: TRBJ2-7
CDR3: CASSTFSGNEQFF; DNA: TGTGCCAGCAGCACCTTTAGCGGGAATGAGCAGTTCTTC; size: many; D: TRBD2; V: TRBV9; J: TRBJ2-1
CDR3: CASLSPGHGYTF; DNA: TGTGCCAGCTTATCTCCAGGTCATGGCTACACCTTC; size: -; D: -; V: TRBV6-5; J: TRBJ1-2
CDR3: CASTPMRTTSYEQYF; DNA: TGTGCCAGCACCCCGATGCGGACTACCTCCTACGAGCAGTACTTC; size: many; D: -; V: TRBV11-2; J: TRBJ2-7
CDR3: CSASAGYEQYF; DNA: TGCAGTGCTAGCGCGGGCTACGAGCAGTACTTC; size: -; D: -; V: TRBV20-1; J: TRBJ2-7
CDR3: CASSLGTVAYNEQFF; DNA: TGTGCCAGCAGCTTAGGTACGGTTGCCTACAATGAGCAGTTCTTC; size: few; D: -; V: TRBV11-2; J: TRBJ2-1
CDR3: CASSPRQREGTVNYGYTF; DNA: TGTGCCAGCTCACCACGACAACGGGAGGGGACAGTCAACTATGGCTACACCTTC; size: -; D: TRBD1; V: TRBV18; J: TRBJ1-2
CDR3: CSARGQGATDTQYF; DNA: TGCAGTGCTAGAGGACAGGGGGCCACGGATACGCAGTATTTT; size: -; D: TRBD1; V: TRBV20-1; J: TRBJ2-3
CDR3: CSARDHITDTQYF; DNA: TGCAGTGCTAGAGATCATATCACAGATACGCAGTATTTT; size: few; D: -; V: TRBV20-1; J: TRBJ2-3
CDR3: CASSPLGTTDTQYF; DNA: TGTGCCAGCAGCCCTTTGGGCACCACAGATACGCAGTATTTT; size: many; D: -; V: TRBV7-8; J: TRBJ2-3
CDR3: CASSLVAVNEQFF; DNA: TGTGCCAGCAGTTTAGTGGCGGTCAATGAGCAGTTCTTC; size: few; D: -; V: TRBV12-3/TRBV12-4; J: TRBJ2-1
CDR3: CASSLDQVGYTF; DNA: TGCGCCAGCAGCTTGGATCAGGTTGGCTACACCTTC; size: -; D: -; V: TRBV5-1; J: TRBJ1-2
CDR3: CSVRSWSDTQYF; DNA: TGCAGTGTTCGCTCCTGGTCAGATACGCAGTATTTT; size: -; D: -; V: TRBV20-1; J: TRBJ2-3
CDR3: CSVQSRKNGGYTF; DNA: TGCAGTGTCCAATCCAGGAAAAACGGGGGCTACACCTTC; size: many; D: -; V: TRBV20-1; J: TRBJ1-2
CDR3: CASSQQGQGDQPQHF; DNA: TGTGCCAGCAGCCAACAGGGACAGGGGGATCAGCCCCAGCATTTT; size: -; D: TRBD1; V: TRBV12-3/TRBV12-4; J: TRBJ1-5
CDR3: CAVRAPNEKLFF; DNA: TGTGCCGTTAGGGCCCCTAATGAAAAACTGTTTTTT; size: many; D: -; V: TRBV6-5; J: TRBJ1-4
CDR3: CSASTGSHSGNTIYF; DNA: TGCAGCGCCTCGACAGGGTCCCATTCTGGAAACACCATATATTTT; size: many; D: TRBD1; V: TRBV29-1; J: TRBJ1-3
CDR3: CASNRDTNTGELFF; DNA: TGTGCCAGCAACCGGGACACCAACACCGGGGAGCTGTTTTTT; size: many; D: -; V: TRBV12-3/TRBV12-4; J: TRBJ2-2
CDR3: CSASSSGTTDTQYF; DNA: TGCAGTGCTAGTTCTAGCGGGACCACAGATACGCAGTATTTT; size: -; D: TRBD2; V: TRBV20-1; J: TRBJ2-3
CDR3: CASSSHGLAGGYEQYF; DNA: TGTGCCAGCAGCTCCCACGGACTAGCGGGAGGATACGAGCAGTACTTC; size: few; D: TRBD2; V: TRBV7-2; J: TRBJ2-7
CDR3: CASSQEPPAGNTGELFF; DNA: TGCGCCAGCAGCCAAGAACCCCCCGCAGGGAACACCGGGGAGCTGTTTTTT; size: many; D: -; V: TRBV4-1; J: TRBJ2-2
CDR3: CSANLAGGPGSSYEQYF; DNA: TGCAGTGCTAACCTAGCGGGAGGGCCTGGAAGCTCCTACGAGCAGTACTTC; size: -; D: TRBD2; V: TRBV20-1; J: TRBJ2-7
CDR3: CASSYSRVGGFTEAFF; DNA: TGTGCCAGCAGTTACTCTCGGGTCGGAGGATTTACTGAAGCTTTCTTT; size: few; D: -; V: TRBV6-5; J: TRBJ1-1
CDR3: CASSFGYRTTTGNEQFF; DNA: TGTGCCAGCAGCTTCGGATATCGGACTACCACGGGCAATGAGCAGTTCTTC; size: many; D: -; V: TRBV11-1; J: TRBJ2-1
CDR3: CASSQDSRGLAGDEQFF; DNA: TGCGCCAGCAGCCAAGATTCCCGGGGACTAGCGGGAGATGAGCAGTTCTTC; size: few; D: TRBD2; V: TRBV4-3; J: TRBJ2-1
CDR3: CASSYGTGAFF; DNA: TGTGCCAGCAGTTACGGGACAGGGGCTTTCTTT; size: few; D: TRBD1; V: TRBV6-5; J: TRBJ1-1
CDR3: CASSFAVEGSYEQYF; DNA: TGCGCCAGCAGCTTTGCTGTCGAGGGCTCCTACGAGCAGTACTTC; size: -; D: -; V: TRBV5-1; J: TRBJ2-7
CDR3: CASSLDAIYEQYF; DNA: TGTGCCAGCAGCCTGGACGCCATCTACGAGCAGTACTTC; size: -; D: -; V: TRBV12-3/TRBV12-4; J: TRBJ2-7
CDR3: CATSRDKAGGTEAFF; DNA: TGTGCCACCAGCAGAGATAAAGCTGGAGGCACTGAAGCTTTCTTT; size: many; D: -; V: TRBV15; J: TRBJ1-1
CDR3: CASSEGAGLKAFF; DNA: TGTGCCAGCAGTGAAGGGGCAGGGTTAAAAGCTTTCTTT; size: many; D: -; V: TRBV25-1; J: TRBJ1-1
CDR3: CSAQRGGLAGGPYEQYF; DNA: TGCAGTGCCCAACGAGGGGGACTAGCGGGAGGGCCCTACGAGCAGTACTTC; size: -; D: TRBD2; V: TRBV20-1; J: TRBJ2-7
CDR3: CASSYREENTEAFF; DNA: TGTGCCAGTAGTTACAGGGAGGAGAACACTGAAGCTTTCTTT; size: few; D: -; V: TRBV19; J: TRBJ1-1
CDR3: CSARPSGRARSEQFF; DNA: TGCAGTGCTAGACCTAGCGGGAGGGCCAGGAGTGAGCAGTTCTTC; size: few; D: TRBD2; V: TRBV20-1; J: TRBJ2-1
CDR3: CSARDAAARYNEQFF; DNA: TGCAGTGCTAGGGACGCGGCGGCCAGGTACAATGAGCAGTTCTTC; size: -; D: -; V: TRBV20-1; J: TRBJ2-1
CDR3: CASSLNLQGENEQFF; DNA: TGTGCCAGCAGCTTAAATCTACAGGGTGAGAATGAGCAGTTCTTC; size: -; D: -; V: TRBV5-6; J: TRBJ2-1
CDR3: CASSLASGRSYTQYF; DNA: TGTGCCAGCAGTTTGGCTAGCGGGAGGTCATATACGCAGTATTTT; size: -; D: TRBD2; V: TRBV12-3/TRBV12-4; J: TRBJ2-3
CDR3: CASSHANSGIGEQFF; DNA: TGTGCCAGCAGCCATGCTAACAGCGGGATAGGTGAGCAGTTCTTC; size: once; D: TRBD2; V: TRBV4-2; J: TRBJ2-1
CDR3: CSASSTGEPYEQYF; DNA: TGCAGTGCTAGTTCAACAGGGGAACCCTACGAGCAGTACTTC; size: many; D: TRBD1; V: TRBV20-1; J: TRBJ2-7
CDR3: CASSKQGSETQYF; DNA: TGTGCCAGCAGTAAACAGGGGAGCGAGACCCAGTACTTC; size: many; D: TRBD1; V: TRBV6-1; J: TRBJ2-5
CDR3: CASSYGDRGQEYF; DNA: TGTGCCAGCAGTTACGGGGACAGGGGGCAGGAGTACTTC; size: -; D: TRBD1; V: TRBV6-5; J: TRBJ2-4
CDR3: CASSFGNQETQYF; DNA: TGCGCCAGCAGCTTCGGGAATCAGGAGACCCAGTACTTC; size: -; D: -; V: TRBV5-1; J: TRBJ2-5
CDR3: CSVNRGNTEAFF; DNA: TGCAGCGTGAACAGGGGAAACACTGAAGCTTTCTTT; size: -; D: TRBD1; V: TRBV29-1; J: TRBJ1-1
CDR3: CASSPGRIYEQYF; DNA: TGTGCCAGCAGCCCGGGACGGATCTACGAGCAGTACTTC; size: -; D: -; V: TRBV5-6; J: TRBJ2-7
CDR3: CSVAGESSTDTQYF; DNA: TGCAGCGTTGCCGGAGAATCTAGCACAGATACGCAGTATTTT; size: -; D: -; V: TRBV29-1; J: TRBJ2-3
CDR3: CASSQEGAQGYTF; DNA: TGTGCCAGCAGCCAGGAGGGCGCTCAGGGCTACACCTTC; size: many; D: -; V: TRBV4-2; J: TRBJ1-2
CDR3: CASKKTPPGQGAYEQYF; DNA: TGTGCCAGCAAAAAAACGCCACCGGGACAGGGGGCGTACGAGCAGTACTTC; size: few; D: TRBD1; V: TRBV12-3/TRBV12-4; J: TRBJ2-7
CDR3: CASSPNREPYEQYF; DNA: TGTGCCAGCTCACCCAACAGGGAGCCCTACGAGCAGTACTTC; size: many; D: -; V: TRBV18; J: TRBJ2-7